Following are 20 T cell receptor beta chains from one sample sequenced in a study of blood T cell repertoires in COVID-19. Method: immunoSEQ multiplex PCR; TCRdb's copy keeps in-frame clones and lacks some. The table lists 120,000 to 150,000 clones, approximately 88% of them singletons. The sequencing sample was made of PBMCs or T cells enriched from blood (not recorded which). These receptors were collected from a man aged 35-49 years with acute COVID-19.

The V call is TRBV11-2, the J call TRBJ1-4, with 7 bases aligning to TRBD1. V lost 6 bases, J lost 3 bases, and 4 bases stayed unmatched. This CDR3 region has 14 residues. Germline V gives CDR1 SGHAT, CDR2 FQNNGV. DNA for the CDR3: TGTGCCAGCAGAAAAGACAGGGCTAATGAAAAACTGTTTTTT. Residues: CASRKDRANEKLFF.

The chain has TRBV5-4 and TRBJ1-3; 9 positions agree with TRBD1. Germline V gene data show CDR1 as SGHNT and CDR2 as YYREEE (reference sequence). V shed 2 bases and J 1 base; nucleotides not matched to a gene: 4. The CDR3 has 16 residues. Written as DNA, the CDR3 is TGTGCCAGCAGCTTAGACAGGGGGGTATCTGGAAACACCATATATTTT. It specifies CASSLDRGVSGNTIYF. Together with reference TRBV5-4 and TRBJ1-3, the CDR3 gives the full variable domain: ETGVTQSPTHLIKTRGQQVTLRCSSQSGHNTVSWYQQALGQGPQFIFQYYREEENGRGNFPPRFSGLQFPNYSSELNVNALELDDSALYLCASSLDRGVSGNTIYFGEGSWLTVV.

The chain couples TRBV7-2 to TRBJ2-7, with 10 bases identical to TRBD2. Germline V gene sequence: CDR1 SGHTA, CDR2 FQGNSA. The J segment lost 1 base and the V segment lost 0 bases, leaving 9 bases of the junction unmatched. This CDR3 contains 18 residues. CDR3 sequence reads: CASSLASVSSGRSYEQYF. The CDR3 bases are TGTGCCAGCAGCTTAGCGTCGGTGTCTAGCGGGAGATCCTACGAGCAGTACTTC.

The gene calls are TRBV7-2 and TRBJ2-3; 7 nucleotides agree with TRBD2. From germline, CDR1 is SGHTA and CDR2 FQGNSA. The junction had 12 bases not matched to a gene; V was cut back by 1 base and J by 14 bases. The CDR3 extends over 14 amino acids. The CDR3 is CASSLDSAGNVRYF. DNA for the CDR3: TGTGCCAGCAGCTTAGATTCAGCGGGGAACGTACGGTATTTT.

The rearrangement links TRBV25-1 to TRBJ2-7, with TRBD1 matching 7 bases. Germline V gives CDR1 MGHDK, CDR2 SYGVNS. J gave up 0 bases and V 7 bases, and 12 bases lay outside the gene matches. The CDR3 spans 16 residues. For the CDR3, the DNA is TGTGCCAGCACTCTTCTTTACCGGGACAGCTCCTACGAGCAGTACTTC. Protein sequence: CASTLLYRDSSYEQYF.

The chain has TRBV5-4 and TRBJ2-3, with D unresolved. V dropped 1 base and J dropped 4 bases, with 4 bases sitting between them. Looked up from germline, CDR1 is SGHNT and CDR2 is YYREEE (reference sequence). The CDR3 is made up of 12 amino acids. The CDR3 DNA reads TGTGCCAGCAGCTTGCTTGCAGATACGCAGTATTTT. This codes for CASSLLADTQYF.

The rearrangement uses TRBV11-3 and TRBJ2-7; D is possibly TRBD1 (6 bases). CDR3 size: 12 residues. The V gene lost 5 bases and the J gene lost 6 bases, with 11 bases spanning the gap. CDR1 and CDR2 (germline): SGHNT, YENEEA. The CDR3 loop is CASSKDSSEQYF. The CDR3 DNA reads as TGTGCCAGCAGCAAGGACAGTTCCGAGCAGTACTTC.

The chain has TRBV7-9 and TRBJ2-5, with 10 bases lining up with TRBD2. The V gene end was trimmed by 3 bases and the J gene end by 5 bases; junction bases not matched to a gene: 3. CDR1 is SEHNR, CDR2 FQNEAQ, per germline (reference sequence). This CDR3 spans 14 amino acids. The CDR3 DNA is TGTGCCAGCAGCTTCGCTAGCGGGAGTGAGACCCAGTACTTC. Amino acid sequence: CASSFASGSETQYF.

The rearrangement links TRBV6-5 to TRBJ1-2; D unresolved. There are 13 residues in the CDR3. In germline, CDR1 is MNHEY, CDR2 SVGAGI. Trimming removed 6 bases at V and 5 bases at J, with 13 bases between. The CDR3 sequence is CASSDLIEYGYTF. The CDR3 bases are TGTGCCAGCAGCGATCTAATCGAATATGGCTACACCTTC.

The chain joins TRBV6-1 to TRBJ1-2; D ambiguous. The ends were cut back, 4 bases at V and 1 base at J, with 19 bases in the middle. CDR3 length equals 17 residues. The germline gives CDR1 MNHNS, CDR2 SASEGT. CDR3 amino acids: CASSAALLGGGNYGYTF. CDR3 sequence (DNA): TGTGCCAGCAGTGCGGCGCTGCTTGGAGGTGGTAACTATGGCTACACCTTC.

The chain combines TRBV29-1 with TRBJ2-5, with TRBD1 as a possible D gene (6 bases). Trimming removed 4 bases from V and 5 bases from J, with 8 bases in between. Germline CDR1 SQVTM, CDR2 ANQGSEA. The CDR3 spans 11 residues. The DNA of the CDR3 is TGCAGCGTTGTGGGGGCGGAGACCCAGTACTTC. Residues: CSVVGAETQYF.

The CDR3 region has the DNA TGTGCCACCAGCAGAGATCTGAGAGTGAGCTCTGGGGCCAACGTCCTGACTTTC. It yields the protein CATSRDLRVSSGANVLTF. The chain couples TRBV15 to TRBJ2-6; no reliable D call. The germline gives CDR1 LNHNV, CDR2 YYDKDF (reference sequence). V dropped 0 bases and J dropped 0 bases, with 12 bases sitting between them. The CDR3 is 18 residues long. The full variable domain, in which reference TRBV15 and TRBJ2-6 provide the parts outside the CDR3, is DAMVIQNPRYQVTQFGKPVTLSCSQTLNHNVMYWYQQKSSQAPKLLFHYYDKDFNNEADTPDNFQSRRPNTSFCFLDIRSPGLGDTAMYLCATSRDLRVSSGANVLTFGAGSRLTVL.

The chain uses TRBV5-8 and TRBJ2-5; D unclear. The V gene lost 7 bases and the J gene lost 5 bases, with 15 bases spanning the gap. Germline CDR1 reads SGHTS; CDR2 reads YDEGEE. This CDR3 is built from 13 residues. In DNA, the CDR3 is TGTGCCAGCGGTCCTCCGGAGTATGAGACCCAGTACTTC. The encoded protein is CASGPPEYETQYF.

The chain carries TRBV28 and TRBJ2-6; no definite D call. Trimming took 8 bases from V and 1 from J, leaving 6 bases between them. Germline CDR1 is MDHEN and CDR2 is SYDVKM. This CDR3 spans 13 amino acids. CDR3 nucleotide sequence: TGTGCCAGCTTAACTTCTGGGGCCAACGTCCTGACTTTC. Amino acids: CASLTSGANVLTF.

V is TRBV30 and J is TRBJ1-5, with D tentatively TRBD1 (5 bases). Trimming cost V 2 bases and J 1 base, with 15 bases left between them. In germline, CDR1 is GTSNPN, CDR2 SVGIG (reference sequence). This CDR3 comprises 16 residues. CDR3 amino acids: CAWSSFGGLSNQPQHF. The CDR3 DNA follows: TGTGCCTGGAGTTCTTTCGGGGGATTAAGCAATCAGCCCCAGCATTTT.

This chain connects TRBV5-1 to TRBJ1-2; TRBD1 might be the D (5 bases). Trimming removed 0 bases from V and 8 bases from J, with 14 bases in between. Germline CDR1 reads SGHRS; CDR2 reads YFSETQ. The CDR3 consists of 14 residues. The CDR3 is CASSLDGAAVGYTF. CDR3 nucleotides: TGCGCCAGCAGCTTGGATGGGGCCGCAGTGGGCTACACCTTC.

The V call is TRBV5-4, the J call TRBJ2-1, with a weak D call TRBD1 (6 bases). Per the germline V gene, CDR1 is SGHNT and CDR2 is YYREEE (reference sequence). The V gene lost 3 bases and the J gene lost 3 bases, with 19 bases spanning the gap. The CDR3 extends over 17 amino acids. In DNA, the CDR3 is TGTGCCAGCAGCTCCACGCGGACAGCCTCTGGCTACAATGAGCAGTTCTTC. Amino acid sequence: CASSSTRTASGYNEQFF.

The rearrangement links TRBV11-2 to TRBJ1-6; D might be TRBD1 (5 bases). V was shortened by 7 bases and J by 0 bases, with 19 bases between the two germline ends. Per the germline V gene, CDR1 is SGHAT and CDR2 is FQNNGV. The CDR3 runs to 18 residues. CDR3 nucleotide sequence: TGTGCCAGCACCCCATCGAGTCACGGGGGCTCCTATAATTCACCCCTCCACTTT. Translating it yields CASTPSSHGGSYNSPLHF.

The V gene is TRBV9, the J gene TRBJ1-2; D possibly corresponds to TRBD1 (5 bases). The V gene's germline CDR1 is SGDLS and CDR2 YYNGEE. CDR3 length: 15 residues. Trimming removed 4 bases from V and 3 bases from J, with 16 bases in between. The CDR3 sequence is CASSPSGRADYGYTF. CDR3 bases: TGTGCCAGCAGCCCTTCTGGCAGGGCGGACTATGGCTACACCTTC.

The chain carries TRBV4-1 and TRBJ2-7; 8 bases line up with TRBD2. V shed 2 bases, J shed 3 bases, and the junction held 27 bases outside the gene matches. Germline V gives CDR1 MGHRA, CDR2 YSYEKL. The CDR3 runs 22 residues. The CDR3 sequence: CASSQLPTSRGRQHRTLYEQYF. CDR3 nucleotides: TGCGCCAGCAGCCAACTACCCACCAGTCGCGGGAGGCAACATCGGACGCTCTACGAGCAGTACTTC.